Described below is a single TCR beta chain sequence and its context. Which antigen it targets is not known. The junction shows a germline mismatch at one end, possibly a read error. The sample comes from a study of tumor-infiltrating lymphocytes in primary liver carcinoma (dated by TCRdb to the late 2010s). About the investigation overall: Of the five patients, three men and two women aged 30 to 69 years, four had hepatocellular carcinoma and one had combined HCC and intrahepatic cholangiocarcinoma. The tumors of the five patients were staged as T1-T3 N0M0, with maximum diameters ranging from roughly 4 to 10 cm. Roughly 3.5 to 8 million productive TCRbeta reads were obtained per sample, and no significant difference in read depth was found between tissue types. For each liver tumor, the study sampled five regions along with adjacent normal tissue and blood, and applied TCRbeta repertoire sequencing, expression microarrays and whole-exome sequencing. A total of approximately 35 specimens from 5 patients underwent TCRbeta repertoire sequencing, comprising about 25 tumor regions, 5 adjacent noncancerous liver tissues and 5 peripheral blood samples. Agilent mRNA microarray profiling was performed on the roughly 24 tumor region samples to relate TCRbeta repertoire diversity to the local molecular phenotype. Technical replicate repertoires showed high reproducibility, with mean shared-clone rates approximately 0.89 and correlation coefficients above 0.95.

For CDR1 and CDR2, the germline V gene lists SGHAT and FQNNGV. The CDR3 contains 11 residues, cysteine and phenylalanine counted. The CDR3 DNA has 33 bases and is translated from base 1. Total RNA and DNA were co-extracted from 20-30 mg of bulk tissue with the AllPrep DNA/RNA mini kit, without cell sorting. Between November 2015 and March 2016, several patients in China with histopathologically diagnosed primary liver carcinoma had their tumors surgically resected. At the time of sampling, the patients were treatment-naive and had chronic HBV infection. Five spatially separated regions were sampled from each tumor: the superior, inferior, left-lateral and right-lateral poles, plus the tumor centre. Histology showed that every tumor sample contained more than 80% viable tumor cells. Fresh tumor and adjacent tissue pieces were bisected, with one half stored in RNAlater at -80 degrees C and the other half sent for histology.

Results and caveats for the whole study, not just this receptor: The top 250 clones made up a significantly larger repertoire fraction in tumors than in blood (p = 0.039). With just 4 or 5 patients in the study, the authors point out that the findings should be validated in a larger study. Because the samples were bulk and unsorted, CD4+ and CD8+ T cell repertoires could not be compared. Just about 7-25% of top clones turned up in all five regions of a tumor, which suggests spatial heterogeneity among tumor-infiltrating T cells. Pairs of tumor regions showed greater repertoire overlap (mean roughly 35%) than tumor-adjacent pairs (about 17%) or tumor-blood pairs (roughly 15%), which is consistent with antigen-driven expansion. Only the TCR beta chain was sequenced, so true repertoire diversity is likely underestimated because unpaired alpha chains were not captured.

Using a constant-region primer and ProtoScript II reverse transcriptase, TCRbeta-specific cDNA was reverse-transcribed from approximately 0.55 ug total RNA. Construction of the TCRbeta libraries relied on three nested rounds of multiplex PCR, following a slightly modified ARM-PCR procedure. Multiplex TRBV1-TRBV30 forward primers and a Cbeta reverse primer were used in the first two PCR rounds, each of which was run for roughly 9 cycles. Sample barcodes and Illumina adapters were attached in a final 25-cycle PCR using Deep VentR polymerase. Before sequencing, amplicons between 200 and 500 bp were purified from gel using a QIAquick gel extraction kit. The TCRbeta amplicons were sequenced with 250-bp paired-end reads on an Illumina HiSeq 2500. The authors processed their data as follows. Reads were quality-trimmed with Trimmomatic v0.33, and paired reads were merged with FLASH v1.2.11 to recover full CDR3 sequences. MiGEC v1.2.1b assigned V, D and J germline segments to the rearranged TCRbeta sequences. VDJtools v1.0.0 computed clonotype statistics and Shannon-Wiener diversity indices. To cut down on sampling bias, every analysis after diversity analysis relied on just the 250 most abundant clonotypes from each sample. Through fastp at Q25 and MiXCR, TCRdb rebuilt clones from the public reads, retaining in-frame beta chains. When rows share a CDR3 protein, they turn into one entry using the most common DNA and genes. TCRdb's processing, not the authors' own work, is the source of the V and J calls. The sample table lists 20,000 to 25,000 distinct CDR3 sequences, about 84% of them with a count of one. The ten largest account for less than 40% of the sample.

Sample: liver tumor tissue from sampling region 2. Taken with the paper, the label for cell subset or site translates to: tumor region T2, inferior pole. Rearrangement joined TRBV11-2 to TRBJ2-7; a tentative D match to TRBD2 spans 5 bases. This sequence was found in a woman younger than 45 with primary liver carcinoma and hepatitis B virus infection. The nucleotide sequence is TGTGCCGGCAGTCTAGCCAGTGAGCAATACTTC. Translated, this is CAGSLASEQYF.